This TCR beta chain was sequenced during a study of OX40 agonist ivuxolimab in advanced cancers. Looking at the study overall: Patients were roughly 83% male with ages roughly 20 to 80, mean roughly 64.

Germline V gene sequence: CDR1 SGHAT, CDR2 FQNNGV. The CDR3 runs 15 residues. V lost 5 bases to trimming and J lost 0 bases, with 10 bases between them. Sequencing was performed with immunoSEQ multiplex PCR; in TCRdb, only in-frame clones are kept and a portion is missing. This sample has 70,000 to 95,000 clones, with about 88% found just once. The chain combines TRBV11-2 with TRBJ2-2; perhaps D is TRBD1 or TRBD2 (5 bases each). This clonotype was obtained from an adult with an advanced solid tumor such as melanoma, head and neck, liver or kidney cancer. The source was CD4+ or CD8+ T cells sorted from blood, collected in a trial of the OX40 agonist ivuxolimab. The CDR3 is CASSPVGANTGELFF. The CDR3 DNA reads as TGTGCCAGCAGCCCCGTGGGGGCGAACACCGGGGAGCTGTTTTTT.